This T cell receptor (beta chain) was sequenced in a study of T-cell memory formation after mild COVID-19. V was trimmed by 7 bases and J by 2 bases, leaving 11 bases between them. This CDR3 has 13 amino acids. MiXCR was run by TCRdb on the 5' RACE reads, yielding one entry per CDR3 protein. The table lists 500,000 to 650,000 distinct CDR3 sequences, roughly a fifth of them singletons. Specimen: PBMCs or a T cell subset sorted from them (not recorded which). This TCR was sampled from an adult woman who had mild COVID-19 (a few samples of this study predate the infection). Cell type and time point are not known. The chain joins TRBV12-3 or TRBV12-4 to TRBJ1-2; D unclear. In nucleotides, the CDR3 is TGTGCCAGCAATGATCCCGGGAACTATGGCTACACCTTC. This translates into CASNDPGNYGYTF.